Included here is one T cell receptor beta chain sequence, with context. What it binds is not known. The template was RNA from unsorted bulk tissue. V lost 4 bases and J lost 9, with 18 bases in between. The CDR3 loop spans 13 amino acids. CDR1 is DFQATT and CDR2 is SNEGSKA in the germline V gene (reference sequence). The sample originates from a study of tumor and adjacent non-tumor tissue in lung cancer. Study outcomes and limitations: Tumor repertoires had a smaller top 100 clone share than normal lung.

The library came from three nested PCR rounds adapted from ARM-PCR protocols. TCRdb used MiXCR to reprocess the multiplex PCR reads, holding one entry per CDR3 protein. Here the sample spans about 200,000 distinct CDR3 sequences, 71% being singletons. This chain joins TRBV20-1 and TRBJ1-1; possible D gene TRBD1, 6 bases. This receptor was identified in a man in his sixties with non-small cell lung cancer. The specimen was lung tumor tissue. The CDR3 protein is CSAIEVTGRQAFF. Written as DNA, the CDR3 is TGCAGTGCTATTGAGGTGACAGGCCGTCAAGCTTTCTTT.